The rows below give T cell receptor beta chains drawn from one sample of a study of T cell responses to AZD1222 COVID-19 vaccine. TCRdb keeps only in-frame clones here, not all; method: immunoSEQ multiplex PCR. Of about 97,000 clones listed, about 86% were seen once; the top ten hold 1.4%. The sequencing used peripheral blood, collected on day 0 of AZD1222 vaccination. Receptors originate from an adult in good health. CDR3s include the opening cysteine and the closing phenylalanine or tryptophan. The D gene is left open where the match is weak.

NA,TRBV27,TRBJ1-1,TGTGCCAGCAGTCGGGCAGGGAAGGGCACTGAAGCTTTCTTT,CASSRAGKGTEAFF
NA,TRBV3-1/TRBV3-2,TRBJ2-7,TGTGCCAGCAGACGCCAGGGGGGTGGTTCCTACGAGCAGTACTTC,CASRRQGGGSYEQYF
TRBD1,TRBV28,TRBJ1-5,TGTGCCAGCAGATCCAAGACAGGGTATAATCAGCCCCAGCATTTT,CASRSKTGYNQPQHF
NA,TRBV7-3,TRBJ2-7,TGTGCCAGCAGCTTCCTTGTGGGAGAGGTTTCCGAGCAGTACTTC,CASSFLVGEVSEQYF
TRBD1,TRBV6-5,TRBJ1-1,TGTGCCAGTAGGACAGGGGGCGAGAACACTGAAGCTTTCTTT,CASRTGGENTEAFF
NA,TRBV28,TRBJ1-1,TGTGCCAGCAGGCGGGACGCCTCCAACACTGAAGCTTTCTTT,CASRRDASNTEAFF
NA,TRBV7-9,TRBJ2-3,TGTGCCAGCAGCCCCCGTTGGGTAGCGGGCACAGATACGCAGTATTTT,CASSPRWVAGTDTQYF
NA,TRBV16,TRBJ1-5,TGTGCCAGCAGCCAATCCAGCCCAGGGGTCACAAATCAGCCCCAGCATTTT,CASSQSSPGVTNQPQHF
TRBD2,TRBV11-2,TRBJ2-1,TGTGCCAGCAGCCTACTAGCGGGAGTCAATGAGCAGTTCTTC,CASSLLAGVNEQFF
NA,TRBV19,TRBJ1-5,TGTGCCAGTAGTATGTCGGCCGGGATCCCCAATCAGCCCCAGCATTTT,CASSMSAGIPNQPQHF
NA,TRBV28,TRBJ2-5,TGTGCCAGCACTCGAGCCGGAGAACCGAGGGAGGCCCAGTACTTC,CASTRAGEPREAQYF
TRBD1,TRBV7-3,TRBJ1-6,TGTGCCAGCAGCGTACAGGGGTCCTATAATTCACCCCTCCACTTT,CASSVQGSYNSPLHF
TRBD2,TRBV27,TRBJ2-1,TGTGCCAGCAGTTTATCGACGGCTAGCGGGTACAATGAGCAGTTCTTC,CASSLSTASGYNEQFF
TRBD1,TRBV28,TRBJ1-2,TGTGCCAGCAGTGTCCCGGACAGGGCTTTCTATGGCTACACCTTC,CASSVPDRAFYGYTF
TRBD1,TRBV7-3,TRBJ2-7,TGTGCCAGCAGCCCTTCAGGGGGATACGAGCAGTACTTC,CASSPSGGYEQYF
NA,TRBV6-2/TRBV6-3,TRBJ1-2,TGTGCCAGCAGTCTCCGATCTCAAGGCGGCTACACCTTC,CASSLRSQGGYTF
TRBD1,TRBV5-8,TRBJ1-1,TGTGCCAGCAGCGCAAGAACAGGGGGGACTGAAGCTTTCTTT,CASSARTGGTEAFF
NA,TRBV18,TRBJ2-6,TGTGCCAGCTCACCTCAACCCGTGGGGGTGAGCTCTGGGGCCAACGTCCTGACTTTC,CASSPQPVGVSSGANVLTF
NA,TRBV6-6,TRBJ1-2,TGTGCCAGCAGTCCACCGGGGGATCGCTTATATGGCTACACCTTC,CASSPPGDRLYGYTF
NA,TRBV7-8,TRBJ2-1,TGTGCCAGCAGTGAACTATCATACAATGAGCAGTTCTTC,CASSELSYNEQFF
NA,TRBV7-8,TRBJ2-1,TGTGCCAGCAGCTCGGGGGCCTCCTACAATGAGCAGTTCTTC,CASSSGASYNEQFF
NA,TRBV2,TRBJ1-4,TGTGCCAGCAGGATGACAGCTAACAATGAAAAACTGTTTTTT,CASRMTANNEKLFF
NA,TRBV5-1,TRBJ1-6,TGCGCCAGCAGCTTGGGGGGCTTCATGAATTCACCCCTCCACTTT,CASSLGGFMNSPLHF